Each of the 12 T cell receptor beta chains below was sequenced from the same sample in a study of T cell responses to AZD1222 COVID-19 vaccine. Profiling relied on immunoSEQ multiplex PCR, and the TCRdb table lists in-frame clones only, not all of them. The sample yields roughly 120,000 clones, roughly 87% seen once. The sample in question was peripheral blood, obtained on day 0 of AZD1222 vaccination. Every receptor here comes from an adult in good health.

J is TRBJ2-7 and V is TRBV4-1, with 11 bases matching TRBD1. The V gene end was trimmed by 3 bases and the J gene end by 4 bases; junction bases not matched to a gene: 5. Germline lookup yields CDR1 MGHRA and CDR2 YSYEKL. The CDR3 covers 15 residues. The CDR3 loop is CASSHGTGGGYEQYF. The CDR3 DNA sequence: TGCGCCAGCAGCCACGGGACAGGGGGTGGATACGAGCAGTACTTC.

The chain has TRBV11-3 and TRBJ1-4, with TRBD1 identical over 9 bases. CDR3 length equals 15 residues. Per germline, CDR1 SGHNT and CDR2 YENEEA. V dropped 4 bases and J dropped 6; count of bases not matched to a gene: 6. The CDR3 loop is CASSSYRDRDEKLFF. The CDR3 DNA reads TGTGCCAGCAGCTCATACCGGGACAGGGATGAAAAACTGTTTTTT.

The chain is built from TRBV5-1 and TRBJ2-7, with 10 bases lining up with TRBD1. This CDR3 region has 15 residues. Germline trimming cut 2 bases from V and 2 bases from J; bases unmatched to any gene: 4. The V gene's germline CDR1 is SGHRS and CDR2 YFSETQ. CDR3 region: CASSFPGTGAYEQYF. The CDR3 region has the DNA TGCGCCAGCAGCTTCCCGGGGACAGGGGCCTACGAGCAGTACTTC.

On this clone: This likely comes from a read error, as the CDR3 has no conserved phenylalanine or tryptophan at its end. The limits of the CDR3 on the DNA are not certain, so only TCRdb's listed CDR3 is given. The chain employs TRBV11-3 and TRBJ1-2; TRBD1 was called by the table and not checked on the DNA. The CDR3 has 16 residues if both end residues are counted. Germline CDR1 reads SGHNT; CDR2 reads YENEEA. The CDR3 sequence is CASSHNPRVLTGQLRY.

The V gene is TRBV5-5, the J gene TRBJ2-5; a weak D match, TRBD2 (5 bases). The CDR3 length is 16 residues. Germline-derived CDR1 and CDR2 are SGHKS and YYEKEE (reference sequence). Deletions cut 3 bases from V and 2 bases from J, with 17 bases between. In DNA form, the CDR3 reads TGTGCCAGCAGCTCTTGGGAGAGCAGGAGTCAAGAGACCCAGTACTTC. Translation gives CASSSWESRSQETQYF.

This chain uses TRBV5-4 with TRBJ2-1; 13 bases match TRBD2. The CDR3 sequence is 18 residues long. Germline values: CDR1 SGHNT, CDR2 YYREEE (reference sequence). J was trimmed by 0 bases and V by 5 bases; bases with no gene match: 8. The CDR3 sequence is CASSPGLAGTRSYNEQFF. The CDR3 DNA is TGTGCCAGCAGTCCGGGACTAGCGGGGACCCGCTCCTACAATGAGCAGTTCTTC.

This clone was seen only once. This CDR3 is CASSPGASTEAFF. The DNA for the CDR3 is TGTGCCAGCTCACCAGGGGCGAGTACTGAAGCTTTCTTT. This chain joins TRBV18 and TRBJ1-1, with a weak D call TRBD1 (5 bases). The CDR3 length is 13 residues. V was clipped by 2 bases and J by 5 bases, with 9 bases between them. In germline, CDR1 is KGHSH, CDR2 LQKENI.

In the case of this clone: The junction does not match germline at one end; this may be a read error. This chain connects TRBV4-1 to TRBJ1-1; 11 bases map to TRBD1. This CDR3 spans 13 amino acids. Germline V CDR1 and CDR2: MGHRA, YSYEKL. CDR3 sequence: CASSQETGTGGIF. For the CDR3, the DNA is TGCGCCAGCAGCCAAGAGACCGGGACAGGGGGAATCTTT.

In this sample, this clone turned up once. The rearrangement uses TRBV5-1 and TRBJ2-7, with TRBD1 identical over 7 bases. With 8 bases clipped from V and 0 bases from J, the junction kept 8 bases outside the gene matches. The CDR3 is 14 amino acids. CDR1 SGHRS and CDR2 YFSETQ come from the germline V gene. DNA for the CDR3: TGCGCCAGAAAAATCCAGGGGGACTCCTACGAGCAGTACTTC. Residues: CARKIQGDSYEQYF. Full variable domain (outside the CDR3, taken from reference TRBV5-1 and TRBJ2-7): KAGVTQTPRYLIKTRGQQVTLSCSPISGHRSVSWYQQTPGQGLQFLFEYFSETQRNKGNFPGRFSGRQFSNSRSEMNVSTLELGDSALYLCARKIQGDSYEQYFGPGTRLTVT.

This chain joins TRBV19 and TRBJ2-2, with 13 bases that match TRBD2. The CDR3 has 17 residues. Germline CDR1 is LNHDA and CDR2 is SQIVND (reference sequence). Germline trimming cut 1 base from V and 7 bases from J; bases unmatched to any gene: 6. CDR3 loop: CASSIATSGRAIGELFF. CDR3 DNA: TGTGCCAGTAGTATAGCTACTAGCGGGAGGGCAATCGGGGAGCTGTTTTTT. The full variable domain, in which reference TRBV19 and TRBJ2-2 provide the parts outside the CDR3, is DGGITQSPKYLFRKEGQNVTLSCEQNLNHDAMYWYRQDPGQGLRLIYYSQIVNDFQKGDIAEGYSVSREKKESFPLTVTSAQKNPTAFYLCASSIATSGRAIGELFFGEGSRLTVL.

The V and J genes are TRBV5-1 and TRBJ1-2; 7 bases line up with TRBD1. The germline V gene has CDR1 SGHRS and CDR2 YFSETQ. J gave up 2 bases and V 4 bases, and 5 bases lay outside the gene matches. This CDR3 spans 14 amino acids. The CDR3 DNA follows: TGCGCCAGCAGCCCTACAGGGGACAACTATGGCTACACCTTC. It encodes CASSPTGDNYGYTF. The full variable domain, in which reference TRBV5-1 and TRBJ1-2 provide the parts outside the CDR3, is KAGVTQTPRYLIKTRGQQVTLSCSPISGHRSVSWYQQTPGQGLQFLFEYFSETQRNKGNFPGRFSGRQFSNSRSEMNVSTLELGDSALYLCASSPTGDNYGYTFGSGTRLTVV.

This clone was seen just once. The V and J genes are TRBV2 and TRBJ2-1; TRBD2 matches at 8 bases. The CDR3 contains 14 residues. CDR1 SNHLY and CDR2 FYNNEI come from the germline V gene. Trimming cost V 8 bases and J 9 bases; bases outside gene matches: 12. CDR3 coding DNA: TGTGCCAGCGCCAGCGGGAGTAGGTACGGTGAGCAGTTCTTC. This codes for CASASGSRYGEQFF.